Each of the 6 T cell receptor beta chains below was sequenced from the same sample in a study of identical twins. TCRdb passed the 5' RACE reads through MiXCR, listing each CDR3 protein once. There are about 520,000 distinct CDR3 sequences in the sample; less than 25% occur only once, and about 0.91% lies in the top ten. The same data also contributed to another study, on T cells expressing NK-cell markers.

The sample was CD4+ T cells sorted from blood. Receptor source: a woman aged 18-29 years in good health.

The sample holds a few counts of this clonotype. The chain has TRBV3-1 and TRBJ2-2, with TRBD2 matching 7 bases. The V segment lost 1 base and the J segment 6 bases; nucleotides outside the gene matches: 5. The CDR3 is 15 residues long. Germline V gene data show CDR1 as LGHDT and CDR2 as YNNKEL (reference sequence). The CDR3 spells CASSQVAGAAGELFF. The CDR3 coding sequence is TGTGCCAGCAGCCAAGTGGCGGGAGCGGCCGGGGAGCTGTTTTTT.

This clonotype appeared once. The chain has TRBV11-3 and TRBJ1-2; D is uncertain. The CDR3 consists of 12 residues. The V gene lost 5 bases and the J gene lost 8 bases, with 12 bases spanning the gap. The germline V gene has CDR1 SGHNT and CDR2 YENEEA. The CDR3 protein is CASSKTESGYTF. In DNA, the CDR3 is TGTGCCAGCAGCAAAACAGAAAGCGGCTACACCTTC.

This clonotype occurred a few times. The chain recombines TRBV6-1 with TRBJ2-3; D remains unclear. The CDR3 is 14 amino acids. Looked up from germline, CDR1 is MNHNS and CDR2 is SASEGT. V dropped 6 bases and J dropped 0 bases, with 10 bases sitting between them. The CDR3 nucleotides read TGTGCCAGCAGAGCCACCCCAAGCACAGATACGCAGTATTTT. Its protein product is CASRATPSTDTQYF.

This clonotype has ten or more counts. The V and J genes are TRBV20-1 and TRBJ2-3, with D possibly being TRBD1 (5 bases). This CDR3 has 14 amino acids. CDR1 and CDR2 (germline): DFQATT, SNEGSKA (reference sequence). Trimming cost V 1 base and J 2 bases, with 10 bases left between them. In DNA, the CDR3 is TGCAGTGCTAGAGGGCAGGGATCCACAGATACGCAGTATTTT. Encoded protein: CSARGQGSTDTQYF.

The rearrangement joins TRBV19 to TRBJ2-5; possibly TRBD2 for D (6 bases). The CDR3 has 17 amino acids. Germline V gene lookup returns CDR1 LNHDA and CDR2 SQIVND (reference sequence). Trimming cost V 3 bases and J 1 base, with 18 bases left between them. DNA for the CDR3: TGTGCCAGTAGTATTCGGAGCGGGCGAGGGGTCCAAGAGACCCAGTACTTC. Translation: CASSIRSGRGVQETQYF.

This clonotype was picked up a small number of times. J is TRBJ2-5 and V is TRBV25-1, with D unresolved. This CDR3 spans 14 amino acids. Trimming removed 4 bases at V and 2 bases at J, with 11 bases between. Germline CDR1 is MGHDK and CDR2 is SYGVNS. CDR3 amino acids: CASSVGAGQETQYF. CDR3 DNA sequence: TGTGCCAGCAGTGTTGGAGCCGGGCAAGAGACCCAGTACTTC.